These 13 T cell receptor beta chains were sequenced from one sample in a study of OX40 agonist ivuxolimab in advanced cancers. Clones were read by immunoSEQ multiplex PCR, and TCRdb kept only the in-frame ones, dropping some. The sample includes 50,000 or so clones, approximately 88% of them seen just once. The source material was CD4+ or CD8+ T cells sorted from blood, sampled in a trial of the OX40 agonist ivuxolimab. Receptor source: an adult with an advanced solid tumor such as melanoma, head and neck, liver or kidney cancer.

V usage is TRBV19 and J usage is TRBJ1-2, with 8 bases matching TRBD1. Germline CDR1 is LNHDA and CDR2 is SQIVND (reference sequence). This CDR3 spans 13 amino acids. Germline trimming cut 8 bases from V and 10 bases from J; bases unmatched to any gene: 12. The CDR3 sequence: CASRQSRGRAYTF. CDR3 sequence (DNA): TGTGCCAGTCGACAATCCAGGGGGCGCGCCTACACCTTC.

This rearrangement joins TRBV10-3 to TRBJ2-7; possibly TRBD1 for D (6 bases). V was pared by 10 bases and J by 0 bases, with 16 bases between. The length of the CDR3 is 14 residues. Germline V gene lookup returns CDR1 ENHRY and CDR2 SYGVKD. The CDR3 is CATTGTDSSYEQYF. CDR3 in DNA: TGTGCCACTACAGGGACCGATAGCTCCTACGAGCAGTACTTC.

The chain links TRBV27 to TRBJ1-6; D unresolved. The V gene's germline CDR1 is MNHEY and CDR2 SMNVEV (reference sequence). CDR3 length: 13 residues. Trimming removed 5 bases at V and 8 bases at J, with 10 bases between. DNA for the CDR3: TGTGCCAGCAGTCCAACATGGGATTCACCCCTCCACTTT. Translated, it gives CASSPTWDSPLHF.

The V gene is TRBV4-2, the J gene TRBJ2-1; D is perhaps TRBD2 (5 bases). This CDR3 spans 16 amino acids. Trimming removed 4 bases at V and 1 base at J, with 14 bases between. Germline V lookup: CDR1 LGHNA, CDR2 YNFKEQ. CDR3 protein: CASSPSKGDSYNEQFF. CDR3 nucleotides: TGTGCCAGCAGCCCATCAAAGGGAGATTCCTACAATGAGCAGTTCTTC.

The chain employs TRBV7-2 and TRBJ2-3, with D uncertain. Germline CDR1 SGHTA, CDR2 FQGNSA. V gave up 6 bases and J gave up 0 bases, with 13 bases separating them. The CDR3 runs 15 residues. CDR3 in DNA: TGTGCCAGCAGTTTTCAGGTCCCTAGCACAGATACGCAGTATTTT. Its translation: CASSFQVPSTDTQYF.

This clone was recorded only once. This chain links TRBV9 with TRBJ1-4; D might be TRBD1 (6 bases). V lost 0 bases and J lost 5, with 14 bases in between. The CDR3 sequence is 16 residues long. Germline V gene sequence: CDR1 SGDLS, CDR2 YYNGEE. CDR3 DNA sequence: TGTGCCAGCAGCGTAGGTCGGGGGCTTCGGAATGAAAAACTGTTTTTT. It translates to CASSVGRGLRNEKLFF.

This chain uses TRBV7-6 with TRBJ2-2; the D gene is possibly TRBD2 (6 bases). The CDR3 covers 13 residues. Per the germline V gene, CDR1 is SGHVS and CDR2 is FNYEAQ. The germline V and J ends were trimmed by 3 bases and 4 bases, with 6 bases remaining between them. CDR3 sequence (DNA): TGTGCCAGCAGCTTCGGGAGCACCGGGGAGCTGTTTTTT. Protein: CASSFGSTGELFF.

The rearrangement uses TRBV7-9 and TRBJ2-1, with 8 nucleotides matching TRBD2. V was clipped by 1 base and J by 7 bases; unmatched bases: 15. The CDR3 totals 18 residues. The V gene's germline CDR1 is SEHNR and CDR2 FQNEAQ (reference sequence). In DNA, the CDR3 is TGTGCCAGCAGCTTAGTTGGCCGGGTCGGGAGGGTCGGGAATGAGCAGTTCTTC. Amino acids: CASSLVGRVGRVGNEQFF. The variable domain in full, with the rest retrieved from reference TRBV7-9 and TRBJ2-1, is DTGVSQNPRHKITKRGQNVTFRCDPISEHNRLYWYRQTLGQGPEFLTYFQNEAQLEKSRLLSDRFSAERPKGSFSTLEIQRTEQGDSAMYLCASSLVGRVGRVGNEQFFGPGTRLTVL.

The chain couples TRBV29-1 to TRBJ2-2; unclear D gene. The V and J ends lost 0 bases and 1 base respectively, with 9 bases between them. The germline V gene encodes CDR1 SQVTM and CDR2 ANQGSEA. This CDR3 spans 15 amino acids. The CDR3, as DNA: TGCAGCGTTGAAGAGGCCGGTCTGAACACCGGGGAGCTGTTTTTT. It yields the protein CSVEEAGLNTGELFF.

The V call is TRBV7-2, the J call TRBJ2-5; TRBD2 agrees at 9 bases. J gave up 4 bases and V 4 bases, and 7 bases lay outside the gene matches. Per the germline V gene, CDR1 is SGHTA and CDR2 is FQGNSA. This CDR3 has 15 residues. CDR3 nucleotide sequence: TGTGCCAGCAGCTCTCAAGTTAGCGGGAGAGAGACCCAGTACTTC. The encoded protein is CASSSQVSGRETQYF.

This clone was seen a few times. As DNA, the CDR3 is TGTGCCATTTCCCAAGGGCCTCGGACAGAAAGCTCCTACGAGCAGTACTTC. This codes for CAISQGPRTESSYEQYF. The chain combines TRBV10-3 with TRBJ2-7; tentatively, D is TRBD1 (6 bases). Germline-derived CDR1 and CDR2 are ENHRY and SYGVKD. Trimming took 9 bases from V and 0 from J, leaving 24 bases between them. The CDR3 runs to 17 residues.

The V and J genes are TRBV19 and TRBJ2-1; D is possibly TRBD2 (5 bases). The CDR3 consists of 15 residues. Looked up from germline, CDR1 is LNHDA and CDR2 is SQIVND (reference sequence). V lost 2 bases, J lost 7 bases, and 15 bases lay in between. CDR3: CASSIPPQRGNEQFF. DNA of the CDR3: TGTGCCAGTAGTATACCCCCTCAGCGAGGGAATGAGCAGTTCTTC. The variable domain in full, completed from reference TRBV19 and TRBJ2-1, reads DGGITQSPKYLFRKEGQNVTLSCEQNLNHDAMYWYRQDPGQGLRLIYYSQIVNDFQKGDIAEGYSVSREKKESFPLTVTSAQKNPTAFYLCASSIPPQRGNEQFFGPGTRLTVL.

CDR3 nucleotides: TGCGCCAGCAGCCAAGAGTCGGTCTGGGCCGTGGGTAATGAAAAACTGTTTTTT. Its translation: CASSQESVWAVGNEKLFF. This chain connects TRBV4-1 to TRBJ1-4; D not resolved. Trimming took 0 bases from V and 4 from J, leaving 18 bases between them. The CDR3 loop spans 18 amino acids. Germline CDR1 and CDR2: MGHRA and YSYEKL.